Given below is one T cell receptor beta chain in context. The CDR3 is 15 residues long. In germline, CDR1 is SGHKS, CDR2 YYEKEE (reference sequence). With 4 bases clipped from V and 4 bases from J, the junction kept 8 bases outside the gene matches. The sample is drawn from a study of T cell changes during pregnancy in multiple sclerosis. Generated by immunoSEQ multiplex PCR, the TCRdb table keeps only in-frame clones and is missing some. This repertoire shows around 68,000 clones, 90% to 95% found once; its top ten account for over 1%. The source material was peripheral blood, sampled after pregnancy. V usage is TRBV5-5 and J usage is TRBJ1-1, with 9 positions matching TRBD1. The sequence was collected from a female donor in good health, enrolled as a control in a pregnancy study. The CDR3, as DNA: TGTGCCAGCAGCCCGCGAGGGACAGGGTCCACTGAAGCTTTCTTT. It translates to CASSPRGTGSTEAFF.